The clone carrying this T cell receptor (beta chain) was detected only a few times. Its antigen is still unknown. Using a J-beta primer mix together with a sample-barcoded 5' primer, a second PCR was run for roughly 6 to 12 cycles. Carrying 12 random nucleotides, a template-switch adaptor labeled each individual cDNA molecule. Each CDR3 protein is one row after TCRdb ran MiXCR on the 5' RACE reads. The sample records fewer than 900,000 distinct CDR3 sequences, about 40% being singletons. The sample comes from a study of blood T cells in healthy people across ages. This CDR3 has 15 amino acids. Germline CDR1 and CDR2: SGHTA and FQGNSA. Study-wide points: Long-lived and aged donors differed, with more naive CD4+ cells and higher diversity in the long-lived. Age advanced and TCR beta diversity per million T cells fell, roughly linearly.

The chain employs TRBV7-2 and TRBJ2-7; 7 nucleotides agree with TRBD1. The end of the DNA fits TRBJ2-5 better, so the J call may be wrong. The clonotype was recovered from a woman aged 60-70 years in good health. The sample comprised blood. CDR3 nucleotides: TGTGCCAGCAGCTCCGGGTCGGCAGGGGGAGAGACCCAGTACTTC. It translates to CASSSGSAGGETQYF.